This T cell receptor beta chain was identified in a study of T cells in Graves' hyperthyroidism and ophthalmopathy (dated by TCRdb to about 2019). As for the study more broadly: Peripheral blood samples were taken at the time of initial diagnosis, prior to any treatment. TCR V-J signatures able to tell the groups apart were searched for in a discovery cohort of 90 to 100 patients, of whom 43 had Graves' ophthalmopathy and around 56 had stable Graves' hyperthyroidism. Prospective prediction of ophthalmopathy was tested in an independent validation cohort of approximately 18 hyperthyroidism patients and some 17 patients who later progressed to ophthalmopathy. The 90 to 100 discovery patients were randomly divided into training and test sets at a 7:3 ratio. In addition, the study compared T-cell repertoires in thyroid tissue and in blood from several Graves' hyperthyroidism patients. After blood sampling, hyperthyroidism patients were treated with methimazole at a starting dose of 30 mg daily, and ophthalmopathy patients were treated with high-dose intravenous methylprednisolone. According to the paper, TCR Vbeta CDR3 sequencing was carried out on 120 to 150 peripheral blood samples, which came from about 45 ophthalmopathy, roughly 75 hyperthyroidism and approximately 17 progressor patients.

The TCR beta CDR3 regions were amplified from the RNA transcripts. For the first round of RT-PCR on the TCR CDR3, the HTBI primer set was used together with the Qiagen OneStep RT-PCR kit. A second multiplex PCR round built the libraries, followed by size selection and purification. Sequencing of the libraries was done on an Illumina HiSeq2000 using paired-end 100 bp reads. As for the original processing: SOAPnuke was used to process the raw data, removing reads that contained adapters or uncalled bases, had a mean Phred below 15, or lacked an exact match to the constant primer or identifier. High-quality paired reads were merged with COPE v1.2.5, and unique nucleotide sequences were defined as clonotypes. Clonotypes were aligned to IMGT TRBV, TRBD and TRBJ reference segments using MiTCR v1.1. Analysis was restricted to V-J combinations with a frequency above 0.0001, which covered roughly 99% of repertoires. A TCS score was defined as the ratio of F50 (clonal expansion) to E x V (chaos), with BLOSUM62-based TCRdist applied between CDR3 peptides within each V-J. Welch's t-statistics and random forest reduced around 520 V-J features to 10 to 15, which were used in a naive Bayes classifier (R e1071). TCRdb reprocessed the public reads (quality trimming at Q25 with fastp, clone calling with MiXCR) and kept in-frame beta chains. A single entry per CDR3 protein holds the most common genes and DNA from its merged rows. TCRdb's processing, not the study's, gives the V and J calls here. Here the sample has some 500,000 distinct CDR3 sequences; approximately 25% occur a single time. Roughly 12% of the sample rests with the top ten.

Unmatched junction bases come to 11, with V trimmed by 3 bases and J by 0 bases. Taken from cysteine to phenylalanine, the CDR3 has 18 residues. Just the 54-base CDR3 DNA is kept, in frame starting at base 1. Points the paper makes about the study in general: No statistical method was used to fix the sample size in advance, and group allocation was not hidden from the investigators. Blood samples also contained most of the expanded thyroid clonotypes (frequency above 0.001), which suggests that blood repertoires may reflect thyroid immune responses. In validation, the model predicted progression to ophthalmopathy a median of roughly six months before onset, with roughly 70% sensitivity and roughly 77% specificity. A 13 V-J signature model separated ophthalmopathy from stable hyperthyroidism, with approximately 87% sensitivity and roughly 81% specificity in cross-validation and 80%/75% in testing.

This clonotype showed up just a few times. The clone's antigen remains unknown. No base quality information exists; no much larger clone differs at one position. Moderately to severely active disease, a Clinical Activity Score of at least 3, a NOSPECS grade of at least 4, and a duration under 3 months were present in ophthalmopathy patients. Exclusion was applied to patients with uncontrolled infections, other autoimmune diseases, pregnancy or lactation. Diagnoses were established on the basis of clinical symptoms, serum thyroxine and TRAb, thyroid ultrasound, and orbital computed tomography. Ficoll-Paque density gradient centrifugation was used to isolate PBMCs from under 11 ml of fresh peripheral blood. Total RNA was extracted using Trizol reagent, and RNA quality was assessed on an Agilent 2100 Bioanalyzer.

Source material: blood. The sequence came from a woman in her twenties or thirties with Graves' ophthalmopathy. Recombination joined TRBV12-3 or TRBV12-4 with TRBJ2-7; 10 nucleotides in the junction match TRBD2. The CDR3 has the sequence CASSFGGLALVRSYEQYF. The DNA sequence is given as TGTGCCAGCAGTTTTGGGGGACTAGCGTTGGTTCGCTCCTACGAGCAGTACTTC.